The rows below give T cell receptor beta chains drawn from one sample of a study of CD8 T cells in Susac syndrome. TCRdb itself ran the immunoSEQ multiplex PCR reads through MiXCR, one entry per CDR3 protein. The sample lists 20,000 or so distinct CDR3 sequences; 90% to 95% were seen once. Sequencing was carried out using CD8+ T cells from PBMCs. These receptors were taken from a human donor in good health. The conserved cysteine and the conserved F or W are not part of the CDR3 here. Expanded clones are given a class, and other clones once, few, many or no size at all.

v_call	clone_size	j_call	cdr3_aa
TRBV12-3/TRBV12-4	-	TRBJ2-5	ASTDIWETQY
TRBV27	-	TRBJ2-5	ASSSGPLRGQETQY
TRBV27	-	TRBJ2-1	ASSSVANEQF
TRBV28	-	TRBJ2-4	ASLTSGGGNIQY
TRBV28	-	TRBJ1-1	ASSLGGQLDTEAF
TRBV7-8	-	TRBJ2-1	ASSLGTGHEQF
TRBV3-1	-	TRBJ2-2	ASSHPSHGELF
TRBV4-2	-	TRBJ2-1	ASSQEVAADGQF
TRBV28	-	TRBJ2-1	ASSSLLAESYNEQF
TRBV15	-	TRBJ2-5	ATSRDRFWIGQAETQY
TRBV25-1	-	TRBJ2-5	ASSELGTPQETQY
TRBV19	-	TRBJ2-2	ASSIVGLTGELF
TRBV16	-	TRBJ1-2	ASDPTGGGRENYGYT
TRBV11-2	-	TRBJ2-1	ASSPPGGRARPPLVDEQF
TRBV7-9	-	TRBJ2-3	ASSSREGAGDTQY
TRBV29-1	once	TRBJ2-5	SVEGGDLQETQY
TRBV30	-	TRBJ2-7	AWSPSYEQY
TRBV4-3	-	TRBJ1-2	ASSGNRGYT
TRBV20-1	once	TRBJ2-1	SASSGRLQF
TRBV11-1	-	TRBJ2-6	ASSNSIAGGPQVTGANVLT
TRBV2	once	TRBJ2-1	ASSRLALLAEVEQF
TRBV19	once	TRBJ2-1	ASLAGVEQF
TRBV18	-	TRBJ2-7	ASSPLGREGRVPYEQY
TRBV7-9	-	TRBJ1-1	ASSSTTGGRTEAF
TRBV6-2/TRBV6-3	-	TRBJ2-7	ASRTSYEQY
TRBV13	-	TRBJ2-1	ASQRENRNEQF
TRBV2	-	TRBJ2-7	ASSDREFYEQY
TRBV21-1	-	TRBJ1-1	ASSPPGLVEAF
TRBV28	-	TRBJ1-4	ASSAKWGRGFEKLF
TRBV7-9	few	TRBJ2-7	ASSFGGAYEQY
TRBV11-2	once	TRBJ2-1	ASNPNRGGFDYNEQF
TRBV5-6	-	TRBJ2-3	ASSLETSGLTDTQY
TRBV5-1	-	TRBJ2-7	ASSLERIGSPYEQY
TRBV11-2	-	TRBJ2-1	ASSLDRLGSYNEQF
TRBV5-8	-	TRBJ2-1	ASSSYGLAGDEQF
TRBV24-1	-	TRBJ2-3	ATSEAGAEDTQY
TRBV28	-	TRBJ1-2	ASRTGGYGYT
TRBV27	-	TRBJ2-7	ASSWTGFGEQY
TRBV7-9	-	TRBJ2-7	ASSSPAGEDEQY
TRBV5-1	-	TRBJ2-7	ASSLVVNYEQY
TRBV18	-	TRBJ2-1	ASSPTVGLNEQF
TRBV15	-	TRBJ2-4	ATSRSVTALAKNIQY
TRBV12-3/TRBV12-4	-	TRBJ1-6	ASRSNRGLGDNSPLH
TRBV6-2/TRBV6-3	-	TRBJ2-7	ASSWGDRGYEQY
TRBV18	-	TRBJ2-4	ASSPREGRDKNIQY
TRBV11-3	-	TRBJ1-1	ASSLLRGPTEAF
TRBV12-5	-	TRBJ2-3	ASDWGLAGGPDTQY
TRBV19	-	TRBJ2-3	ASSLGEGTDTQY
TRBV29-1	-	TRBJ2-7	SVESDGRGYEQY
TRBV28	-	TRBJ2-7	ASSLSVGQGYEQY
TRBV9	once	TRBJ2-2	ASSPLSPGELF
TRBV29-1	-	TRBJ2-5	SVAPAPREQETQY